This T cell receptor beta chain originates from a study of metastatic and nonmetastatic thyroid tumors. Study at large: Repertoire comparison spanned blood and tumor or nodule tissue of malignant and benign thyroid patients. Study conclusions and caveats: A significant increase in TCR beta diversity was reportedly seen in malignant thyroid tumors relative to benign nodules, in blood and tumor.

Details on this clone: Its antigen is as yet unknown.

In the study's own analysis: Differences in CDR3 between clinicopathological groups were drawn on to build a classifier intended to discriminate distant-metastatic papillary thyroid cancer patients. TCRdb called clones again from the PCR reads with MiXCR. None of the V and J calls come from the authors' own analysis; TCRdb made them. Among 20,000 or so clones, approximately 30% were seen once, and the ten largest hold 13% to 15%. Germline V gives CDR1 SEHNR, CDR2 FQNEAQ (reference sequence). The CDR3 has 14 residues. The trim removed 2 bases at V and 10 bases at J, leaving 10 bases unmatched. Nobody among the patients had been given any treatment before thyroid surgery.

The clonotype comes from a female donor with papillary thyroid cancer or a benign thyroid nodule (not recorded which). Some clones in this sample may be carry-over from other donors' samples. The chain has TRBV7-9 and TRBJ2-7, with 8 bases matching TRBD2. The specimen sequenced was blood. CDR3 loop: CASSLSGLEVGQYF. Here the CDR3 DNA reads TGTGCCAGCAGCTTATCGGGACTAGAGGTCGGACAGTACTTC. The variable domain in full, with the rest retrieved from reference TRBV7-9 and TRBJ2-7, is DTGVSQNPRHKITKRGQNVTFRCDPISEHNRLYWYRQTLGQGPEFLTYFQNEAQLEKSRLLSDRFSAERPKGSFSTLEIQRTEQGDSAMYLCASSLSGLEVGQYFGPGTRLTVT.